Reported below is one T cell receptor (beta chain). Its antigen remains unidentified. This sample was included in a study of graft-versus-host responses after intestinal transplantation. Study in general: Transplantation in recipients was multivisceral, liver-intestinal, or isolated intestinal. Anti-thymocyte globulin was used for induction in all recipients, who then took tacrolimus and steroids for approximately three years. Study-wide points: Peak GvH clone levels in circulation were associated with early post-transplant HvG declines. Recipient-marrow GvH clones were detected, some having first appeared in ileum or blood.

This CDR3 is 14 amino acids long. Germline CDR1 reads SNHLY; CDR2 reads FYNNEI. V lost 2 bases and J lost 5, with 12 bases in between. Clones were sequenced by immunoSEQ multiplex PCR, and TCRdb holds only the in-frame ones, with some missing. The data hold around 93,000 clones, with around nine tenths observed a single time. The TCR originated in a human donor who received an intestinal transplant. The sequencing here drew on unstimulated CD8+ T cells sorted from spleen or lymph node cells, taken before intestinal transplant. The chain has TRBV2 and TRBJ1-2; TRBD1 is a possible D gene (5 bases). Written as DNA, the CDR3 is TGTGCCAGCAGTGAATCGCGTCAGGGATATGGCTACACCTTC. Protein: CASSESRQGYGYTF.